The rows below give T cell receptor beta chains drawn from one sample of a study of beta chain features in type 1 diabetes. Assay: immunoSEQ multiplex PCR; the TCRdb copy retains only in-frame clones and omits some. The data show about 250,000 clones, around an eighth seen once. The sample comprised naive CD4+ T cells from blood. The receptors shown here come from a woman aged 40 to 49 in good health. CDR3s include the opening cysteine and the closing phenylalanine or tryptophan. Fields, in order: CDR3 DNA, CDR3 protein, J gene, clone size, D gene, V gene. The D gene is left open where the match is weak. Rows give clone size only sometimes, using once, few, many, or a class for an expanded clone.

TGTGCCAGCAGCTTGGTTGTTAGCACGAACACCGGGGAGCTGTTTTTT | CASSLVVSTNTGELFF | TRBJ2-2 | NA | NA | TRBV5-5
TGCAGTGCTCACAGGGCAGAGACCCAGTACTTC | CSAHRAETQYF | TRBJ2-5 | few | NA | TRBV20-1
TGTGCCAGCGGTGCCACGGACAGGGTTAACACCGGGGAGCTGTTTTTT | CASGATDRVNTGELFF | TRBJ2-2 | NA | TRBD1 | TRBV25-1
TGTGCCACGGCACCGTACAACAGCGGGCAGGGGGCTTACGAGCAGTACTTC | CATAPYNSGQGAYEQYF | TRBJ2-7 | NA | TRBD1 | TRBV19
TGTGCCAGCAGCGGATACAGGGGAGCGGAAAACATTCAGTACTTC | CASSGYRGAENIQYF | TRBJ2-4 | NA | TRBD1 | TRBV7-2
TGTGCCAGCAGAGGGGGAATCACAGATACGCAGTATTTT | CASRGGITDTQYF | TRBJ2-3 | NA | NA | TRBV6-4
TGTGCCAGCAGCTTAGCAGCGGTTAACTATGGCTACACCTTC | CASSLAAVNYGYTF | TRBJ1-2 | NA | NA | TRBV7-2
TGCAGTGCTTTTTTAACAAATGAGCAGTTCTTC | CSAFLTNEQFF | TRBJ2-1 | NA | NA | TRBV20-1
TGTGCCAGCAGCTTACAGGGGCTAAGTGAAGCTTTCTTT | CASSLQGLSEAFF | TRBJ1-1 | few | TRBD1 | TRBV5-4
TGTGCCAGCAGCCCACAAAGACAGGGGCCGAGCTCCTATAATTCACCCCTCCACTTT | CASSPQRQGPSSYNSPLHF | TRBJ1-6 | few | TRBD1 | TRBV7-9
TGCGCCAGCAGCCCAAACGGGCAGGGGGTGAACGAGCAGTACTTC | CASSPNGQGVNEQYF | TRBJ2-7 | NA | TRBD1 | TRBV5-1
TGTGCCAGCAGCTCATCCACGTGGGGGCAAAAACTGTTTTTT | CASSSSTWGQKLFF | TRBJ1-4 | NA | NA | TRBV7-9
TGTGCCAGCACAGGCATAGATACGCAGTATTTT | CASTGIDTQYF | TRBJ2-3 | NA | NA | TRBV6-1
TGTGCCAGCAGCCCAGCGGGGGCGGGGGATACGCAGTATTTT | CASSPAGAGDTQYF | TRBJ2-3 | NA | TRBD2 | TRBV7-9